One sample yielded the 30 T cell receptor beta chains listed below, sequenced in a study of monozygotic twins with inflammatory bowel disease. TCRdb reprocessed the 5' RACE reads, keeping one entry per CDR3 protein, no DNA. With a few hundred thousand distinct CDR3 sequences in the sample, the ten largest clones hold around 2.4%. The sequenced material came from blood. These receptors all come from a human donor with ulcerative colitis or Crohn's disease, or a healthy co-twin of an affected twin (not recorded which).

The chain couples TRBV7-8 to TRBJ2-3; TCRdb selects TRBD2, and the lack of DNA leaves this call unchecked. Germline V gene sequence: CDR1 SGHVS, CDR2 FQNEAQ. This CDR3 has 15 residues. CDR3: CASSYVAGEADTQYF.

This chain uses TRBV25-1 with TRBJ2-3; TCRdb returns TRBD2, unconfirmable since there is no DNA. Germline loops: CDR1 MGHDK, CDR2 SYGVNS. The CDR3 is 15 residues long. CDR3 loop: CASSPTRAFADTQYF.

The V and J genes are TRBV20-1 and TRBJ2-3; there is no DNA to check the TCRdb D call of TRBD2. CDR1 DFQATT and CDR2 SNEGSKA come from the germline V gene (reference sequence). CDR3 length: 12 amino acids. Here the CDR3 reads CSAREASGVQYF.

This sequence joins TRBV4-2 and TRBJ1-1; TCRdb's D gene call, TRBD1, goes unchecked for lack of DNA. The CDR3 totals 14 residues. Germline CDR1 is LGHNA and CDR2 is YNFKEQ. CDR3 sequence reads: CASSQGGESTEAFF.

V usage is TRBV6-5 and J usage is TRBJ2-5. The CDR3 totals 14 residues. The germline V gene has CDR1 MNHEY and CDR2 SVGAGI. The chain's CDR3 is CASSYSRIQETQYF.

This sequence joins TRBV5-4 and TRBJ1-1; the TCRdb call, TRBD1, lacks DNA for checking. Germline V gene lookup returns CDR1 SGHNT and CDR2 YYREEE (reference sequence). The length of the CDR3 is 16 residues. CDR3 sequence reads: CASSSRGTGLNTEAFF.

V is TRBV6-2 or TRBV6-3 and J is TRBJ2-2; TCRdb's D call of TRBD2 is untestable without DNA. There are 14 residues in the CDR3. Germline V gene sequence: CDR1 MNHEY, CDR2 SVGEGT. CDR3 protein: CASSSWEATGELFF.

This chain connects TRBV7-2 to TRBJ2-3. This CDR3 comprises 14 residues. Germline V gene data show CDR1 as SGHTA and CDR2 as FQGNSA. CDR3: CASSQAFGKDTQYF. Combining the CDR3 with reference TRBV7-2 and TRBJ2-3 gives the whole variable domain GAGVSQSPSNKVTEKGKDVELRCDPISGHTALYWYRQSLGQGLEFLIYFQGNSAPDKSGLPSDRFSAERTGGSVSTLTIQRTQQEDSAVYLCASSQAFGKDTQYFGPGTRLTVL.

The chain carries TRBV6-4 and TRBJ2-7. Germline CDR1 reads MRHNA; CDR2 reads SNTAGT. The CDR3 has 11 amino acids. The CDR3 here is CASSRGREQYF.

The CDR3 spells CASSGNGNTGELFF. V usage is TRBV6-1 and J usage is TRBJ2-2. In germline, CDR1 is MNHNS, CDR2 SASEGT. The CDR3 sequence is 14 residues long.

The V call is TRBV13, the J call TRBJ1-4; no DNA is available, so the TRBD1 call from TCRdb remains unchecked. The CDR3 contains 15 residues. Germline CDR1 and CDR2: PRHDT and FYEKMQ (reference sequence). This chain's CDR3 is CASSPRGTGGEKLFF.

The CDR3 loop is CASSLGGLLYEQYF. J is TRBJ2-7 and V is TRBV5-1; TCRdb indicates TRBD2, and absent DNA this call remains unverified. The germline CDR1 and CDR2 sequences are SGHRS and YFSETQ. This CDR3 has 14 residues.

The chain carries TRBV6-5 and TRBJ1-1; absent DNA, TCRdb's TRBD1 call cannot be checked. CDR3 length equals 16 residues. Germline-derived CDR1 and CDR2 are MNHEY and SVGAGI. The CDR3 here is CASSSRIFGANTEAFF.

CDR3: CASGIGEADTQYF. The rearrangement links TRBV12-5 to TRBJ2-3. Germline V gene lookup returns CDR1 LGHNT and CDR2 FRNRAP. CDR3 length equals 13 residues. Complete variable domain (other parts from reference TRBV12-5 and TRBJ2-3): DARVTQTPRHKVTEMGQEVTMRCQPILGHNTVFWYRQTMMQGLELLAYFRNRAPLDDSGMPKDRFSAEMPDATLATLKIQPSEPRDSAVYFCASGIGEADTQYFGPGTRLTVL.

The chain has TRBV12-3 or TRBV12-4 and TRBJ1-2. This CDR3 spans 16 amino acids. The CDR3 spells CASSHSTAPFNYGYTF.

The V and J genes are TRBV2 and TRBJ1-3; TCRdb's D gene call, TRBD1, goes unchecked for lack of DNA. The CDR3 contains 14 residues. Per germline, CDR1 SNHLY and CDR2 FYNNEI. This CDR3 is CASSDTPTGSDPYF.

The V and J genes are TRBV12-3 or TRBV12-4 and TRBJ2-1; without DNA, the TCRdb call of TRBD2 cannot be checked. The CDR3 runs to 15 residues. The CDR3 protein is CASTQSSGGASEQFF.

This sequence joins TRBV7-9 and TRBJ2-5. Germline lookup yields CDR1 SEHNR and CDR2 FQNEAQ (reference sequence). The CDR3 has 12 amino acids. The CDR3 sequence is CASSLNAETQYF.

The CDR3: CASSISGQHTEAFF. The J gene is TRBJ1-1, the V gene TRBV19; no DNA is available, so the TRBD1 call from TCRdb remains unchecked. CDR3 length: 14 residues. Germline CDR1 reads LNHDA; CDR2 reads SQIVND (reference sequence).

The chain uses TRBV7-9 and TRBJ2-7; the TRBD2 assignment by TCRdb is unverifiable without DNA. The V gene's germline CDR1 is SEHNR and CDR2 FQNEAQ (reference sequence). The CDR3 loop spans 15 amino acids. CDR3 protein: CASSFRGQRSYEQYF.

This chain joins TRBV7-8 and TRBJ1-5. CDR3 length equals 14 residues. The germline V gene encodes CDR1 SGHVS and CDR2 FQNEAQ. This CDR3 is CASSYLPGNQPQHF.

The V call is TRBV9, the J call TRBJ2-5; TCRdb's D call, TRBD2, is unchecked because there is no DNA. The CDR3 is 14 residues long. The V gene's germline CDR1 is SGDLS and CDR2 YYNGEE. CDR3 residues: CASSVGQGGETQYF. The variable domain in full, completed from reference TRBV9 and TRBJ2-5, reads DSGVTQTPKHLITATGQRVTLRCSPRSGDLSVYWYQQSLDQGLQFLIQYYNGEERAKGNILERFSAQQFPDLHSELNLSSLELGDSALYFCASSVGQGGETQYFGPGTRLLVL.

The chain's CDR3 is CASSQPGLLSEQFF. This sequence joins TRBV27 and TRBJ2-1; without DNA, the TCRdb call of TRBD2 cannot be checked. Germline CDR1 is MNHEY and CDR2 is SMNVEV (reference sequence). The CDR3 spans 14 residues.

The gene calls are TRBV4-2 and TRBJ2-7. The germline V gene encodes CDR1 LGHNA and CDR2 YNFKEQ. This CDR3 is 15 amino acids long. The CDR3 here is CASSQGKKSDYEQYF.

The CDR3 spells CASSLSTGIGANVLTF. This rearrangement joins TRBV27 to TRBJ2-6; the TCRdb call, TRBD1, lacks DNA for checking. The CDR3 contains 16 residues. Germline values: CDR1 MNHEY, CDR2 SMNVEV (reference sequence).

The rearrangement joins TRBV7-6 to TRBJ2-5; TCRdb designates TRBD2, a call that cannot be tested without DNA. The length of the CDR3 is 16 residues. CDR1 and CDR2 (germline): SGHVS, FNYEAQ. The CDR3 here is CASSLAPSGMQETQYF.

The J gene is TRBJ1-3, the V gene TRBV5-1; TCRdb reports TRBD1, a call that lacks DNA to check it against. Germline values: CDR1 SGHRS, CDR2 YFSETQ. This CDR3 spans 15 amino acids. CDR3 region: CASGNAGTGGNTIYF.

The chain employs TRBV6-1 and TRBJ1-1. There are 14 residues in the CDR3. Germline V gene lookup returns CDR1 MNHNS and CDR2 SASEGT. CDR3 sequence: CASSHAPGTTEAFF.

V gene TRBV6-5 combines with J gene TRBJ2-3; TCRdb indicates TRBD2, and absent DNA this call remains unverified. Germline lookup yields CDR1 MNHEY and CDR2 SVGAGI. This CDR3 has 16 residues. CDR3: CASSYRAGEGTDTQYF.

This chain links TRBV20-1 with TRBJ2-1; there is no DNA to check the TCRdb D call of TRBD2. The CDR3 has 11 amino acids. The germline V gene encodes CDR1 DFQATT and CDR2 SNEGSKA (reference sequence). The CDR3 is CSAREYNEQFF.